This T cell receptor (beta chain) appears in the sequencing data of a study of blood T cell repertoires in COVID-19. Clones were sequenced by immunoSEQ multiplex PCR, and TCRdb holds only the in-frame ones, with some missing. The sample includes fewer than 350,000 clones, roughly 89% of them seen just once. The V and J ends lost 3 bases and 2 bases respectively, with 11 bases between them. The length of the CDR3 is 15 residues. Germline lookup yields CDR1 KGHDR and CDR2 SFDVKD. The age range of participants was 18 to 89 years, with residence in under 25 US areas. The sample comprised PBMCs or T cells enriched from blood (not recorded which). J is TRBJ2-3 and V is TRBV24-1, with D possibly matching TRBD1 (5 bases). This receptor was identified in a man between 60 and 70 years old who had recovered from COVID-19. The chain's CDR3 is CATSDQTTVTDTQYF. Here the CDR3 DNA reads TGTGCCACCAGTGATCAAACGACAGTCACAGATACGCAGTATTTT.